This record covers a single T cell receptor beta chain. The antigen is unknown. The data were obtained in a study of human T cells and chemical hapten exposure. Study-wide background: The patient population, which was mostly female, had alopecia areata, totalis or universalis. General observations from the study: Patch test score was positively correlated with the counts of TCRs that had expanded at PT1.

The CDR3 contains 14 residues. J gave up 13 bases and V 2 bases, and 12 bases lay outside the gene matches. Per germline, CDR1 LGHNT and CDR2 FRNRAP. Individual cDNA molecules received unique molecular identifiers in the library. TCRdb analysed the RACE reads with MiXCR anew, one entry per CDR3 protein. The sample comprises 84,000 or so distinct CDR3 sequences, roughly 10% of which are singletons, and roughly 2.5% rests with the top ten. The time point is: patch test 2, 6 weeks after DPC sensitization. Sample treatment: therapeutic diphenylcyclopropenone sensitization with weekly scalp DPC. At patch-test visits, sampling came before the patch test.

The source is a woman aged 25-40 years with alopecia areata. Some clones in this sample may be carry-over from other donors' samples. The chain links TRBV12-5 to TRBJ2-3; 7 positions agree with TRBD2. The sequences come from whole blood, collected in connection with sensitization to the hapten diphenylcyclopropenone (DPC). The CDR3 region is CASGLSLQRGGEYF. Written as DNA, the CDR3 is TGTGCTAGTGGTTTGTCACTCCAGCGGGGTGGCGAGTATTTT.